The rows below give T cell receptor beta chains drawn from one sample of a study of Graves' ophthalmopathy and Graves' hyperthyroidism. TCRdb passed the multiplex PCR reads through MiXCR, listing each CDR3 protein once. The sample yields roughly 1.1 million distinct CDR3 sequences, around a third seen once. The sequenced material came from peripheral blood or thyroid tissue (not recorded which). These receptor sequences come from an adult man with Graves' hyperthyroidism. The CDR3 runs from the conserved cysteine through the conserved F or W. Each record gives: D gene, V gene, clone size, J gene, CDR3 DNA, CDR3 protein. D genes are given only for firm matches. Some rows mark clone size as missing; the rest say once, few, many or name a class of expanded clone.

NA	TRBV11-2	NA	TRBJ1-4	TGTGCCAGCAGCACCCTTAGGAATGAAAAACTGTTTTTT	CASSTLRNEKLFF
NA	TRBV7-3	many	TRBJ2-2	TGTGCCAGCAGCACCCACAGGAACACCGGGGAGCTGTTTTTT	CASSTHRNTGELFF
NA	TRBV18	many	TRBJ2-7	TGCGCCAGCAGTCCCCGGCGGGCCTACGAGCAGTACTTC	CASSPRRAYEQYF
NA	TRBV29-1	NA	TRBJ1-1	TGCAGCGTTGAAAAGGACGGCACTGAAGCTTTCTTT	CSVEKDGTEAFF
NA	TRBV6-2/TRBV6-3	NA	TRBJ1-4	TGTGCCAGCAGCCACCCGGGACACGCGAATGAAAAACTGTTTTTT	CASSHPGHANEKLFF
NA	TRBV6-2/TRBV6-3	NA	TRBJ2-7	TGTGCCAGCAGTTACGTCAAACTTCTGAAGGCCTACGAGCAGTACTTC	CASSYVKLLKAYEQYF
NA	TRBV29-1	few	TRBJ1-1	TGCAGCGTTGAAGGGGGTGGATCTTTCTTT	CSVEGGGSFF
TRBD1	TRBV19	many	TRBJ2-5	TGTGCCAGTAGAACTGGGACAGGATACCAAGAGACCCAGTACTTC	CASRTGTGYQETQYF
NA	TRBV11-2	NA	TRBJ1-2	TGTGCCAGCAGCTTAGATCTAGCGGGGTCGGGGGGCTACACCTTC	CASSLDLAGSGGYTF
NA	TRBV25-1	NA	TRBJ1-1	TGTGCTAGCGGGGGGGGCGCGAAAGCTTTCTTT	CASGGGAKAFF
TRBD1	TRBV12-3/TRBV12-4	NA	TRBJ2-5	TGTGCCAGCAGAGTTGGGACAGAAGAGACCCAGTACTTC	CASRVGTEETQYF
NA	TRBV20-1	few	TRBJ1-3	TGCAGTGCCCTTCCCCTCTCCAGGGGATCTGGAAACACCATATATTTT	CSALPLSRGSGNTIYF
NA	TRBV2	NA	TRBJ1-6	TGTGCCAGCAGTGAATGGGGGCTGAATTCACCCCTCCACTTT	CASSEWGLNSPLHF
NA	TRBV10-2	many	TRBJ1-3	TGCGCCAGCAGTGAAGGGGGGAACTCTGGAAACACCATATATTTT	CASSEGGNSGNTIYF
NA	TRBV29-1	many	TRBJ1-3	TGCAGCGTTGTGGACAGCCGCTCTGGAAACACCATATATTTT	CSVVDSRSGNTIYF